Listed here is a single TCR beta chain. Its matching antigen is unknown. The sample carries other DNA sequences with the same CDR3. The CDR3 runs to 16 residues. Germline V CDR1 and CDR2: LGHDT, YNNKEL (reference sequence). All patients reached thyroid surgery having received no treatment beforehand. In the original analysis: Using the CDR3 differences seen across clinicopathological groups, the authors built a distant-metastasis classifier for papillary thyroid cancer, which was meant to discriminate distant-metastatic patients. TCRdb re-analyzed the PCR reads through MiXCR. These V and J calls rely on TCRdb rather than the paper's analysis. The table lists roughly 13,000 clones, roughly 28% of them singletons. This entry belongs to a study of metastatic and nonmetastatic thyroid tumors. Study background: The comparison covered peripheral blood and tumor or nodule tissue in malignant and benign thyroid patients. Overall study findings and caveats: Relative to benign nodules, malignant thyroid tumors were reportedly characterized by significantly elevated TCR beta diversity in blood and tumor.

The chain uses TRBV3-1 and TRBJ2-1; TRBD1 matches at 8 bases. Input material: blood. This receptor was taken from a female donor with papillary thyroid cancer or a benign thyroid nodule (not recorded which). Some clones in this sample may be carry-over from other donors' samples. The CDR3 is CASSAQGAFGHNEQFF. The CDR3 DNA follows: TGTGCTAGTAGCGCGCAGGGGGCGTTCGGCCACAATGAGCAGTTCTTC.